This is a list of T cell receptor beta chains from one sample in a study of CD8 T cells in Susac syndrome. Each CDR3 protein gets one entry after TCRdb re-called the immunoSEQ multiplex PCR reads with MiXCR. The table includes around 150,000 distinct CDR3 sequences, 95% detected once. Specimen: CD4+ T cells from PBMCs. Receptor source: a human donor with Susac syndrome. The CDR3 runs from the conserved cysteine through the conserved F or W. Fields, in order: CDR3 protein, J gene, V gene.

CDR3aa: CSMHTDTQYF; j_gene: TRBJ2-3; v_gene: TRBV20-1
CDR3aa: CASSPDSLQETQYF; j_gene: TRBJ2-5; v_gene: TRBV5-1
CDR3aa: CSDTTSGIGETQYF; j_gene: TRBJ2-5; v_gene: TRBV29-1
CDR3aa: CAWKRLVPTDTQYF; j_gene: TRBJ2-3; v_gene: TRBV30
CDR3aa: CASSPLAGGIAYEQYF; j_gene: TRBJ2-7; v_gene: TRBV11-1
CDR3aa: CASSPGARGGNTQYF; j_gene: TRBJ2-3; v_gene: TRBV11-2
CDR3aa: CASSDPGHTGELFF; j_gene: TRBJ2-2; v_gene: TRBV2
CDR3aa: CSVAVTAEAFF; j_gene: TRBJ1-1; v_gene: TRBV29-1
CDR3aa: CSATLSGGRGQFF; j_gene: TRBJ2-1; v_gene: TRBV20-1
CDR3aa: CSVEGLAGLPTDTQYF; j_gene: TRBJ2-3; v_gene: TRBV29-1
CDR3aa: CATSDVASGNEQFF; j_gene: TRBJ2-1; v_gene: TRBV24-1
CDR3aa: CASSEEGGVGQPQHF; j_gene: TRBJ1-5; v_gene: TRBV2
CDR3aa: CASRGGGPTYEQYF; j_gene: TRBJ2-7; v_gene: TRBV28
CDR3aa: CASARILNTEAFF; j_gene: TRBJ1-1; v_gene: TRBV18
CDR3aa: CAISEQRAEAFF; j_gene: TRBJ1-1; v_gene: TRBV10-3
CDR3aa: CASSQIGTGNTEAFF; j_gene: TRBJ1-1; v_gene: TRBV4-1
CDR3aa: CSARDIAGIHEQYF; j_gene: TRBJ2-7; v_gene: TRBV20-1
CDR3aa: CAWTAQGDGYTF; j_gene: TRBJ1-2; v_gene: TRBV30
CDR3aa: CASSLGRGNSPLHF; j_gene: TRBJ1-6; v_gene: TRBV3-1
CDR3aa: CAWRGGGRRYGYTF; j_gene: TRBJ1-2; v_gene: TRBV30
CDR3aa: CSASSPGLAGYSGQFF; j_gene: TRBJ2-1; v_gene: TRBV20-1
CDR3aa: CASSVIAAPEAFF; j_gene: TRBJ1-1; v_gene: TRBV9
CDR3aa: CASSLDGAYEQYF; j_gene: TRBJ2-7; v_gene: TRBV5-1
CDR3aa: CASSQASGGGAFF; j_gene: TRBJ1-1; v_gene: TRBV3-1
CDR3aa: CATNSGAGLADTQYF; j_gene: TRBJ2-3; v_gene: TRBV5-1
CDR3aa: CSARGDNGNEQFF; j_gene: TRBJ2-1; v_gene: TRBV20-1
CDR3aa: CASSENGGAKAFF; j_gene: TRBJ1-1; v_gene: TRBV7-9
CDR3aa: CASSIAGGVGNQPQHF; j_gene: TRBJ1-5; v_gene: TRBV19
CDR3aa: CSARTSPEQFF; j_gene: TRBJ2-1; v_gene: TRBV20-1
CDR3aa: CASRPISHRGRTEAFF; j_gene: TRBJ1-1; v_gene: TRBV5-1
CDR3aa: CASSLKGSYGYTF; j_gene: TRBJ1-2; v_gene: TRBV7-9
CDR3aa: CASSQDVATNEKLFF; j_gene: TRBJ1-4; v_gene: TRBV4-2
CDR3aa: CASSLRTTEAFF; j_gene: TRBJ1-1; v_gene: TRBV3-1
CDR3aa: CIHIWQGDGYTF; j_gene: TRBJ1-2; v_gene: TRBV7-5
CDR3aa: CAWDRRGNEQFF; j_gene: TRBJ2-1; v_gene: TRBV30
CDR3aa: CASSPPTSGGINEQFF; j_gene: TRBJ2-1; v_gene: TRBV5-1
CDR3aa: CASSLIAYEQYF; j_gene: TRBJ2-7; v_gene: TRBV7-9
CDR3aa: CSVVGGMGSAYGYTF; j_gene: TRBJ1-2; v_gene: TRBV29-1
CDR3aa: CASSTRTGGHVEQFF; j_gene: TRBJ2-1; v_gene: TRBV5-1
CDR3aa: CASGLTSGSIYEQYF; j_gene: TRBJ2-7; v_gene: TRBV2
CDR3aa: CAWKVWGTGELFF; j_gene: TRBJ2-2; v_gene: TRBV30
CDR3aa: CSARDNNRVETQYF; j_gene: TRBJ2-5; v_gene: TRBV20-1
CDR3aa: CASSPGTGVDQPQHF; j_gene: TRBJ1-5; v_gene: TRBV5-1
CDR3aa: CASSEPGHGYTF; j_gene: TRBJ1-2; v_gene: TRBV25-1
CDR3aa: CASSALEGAWPEAFF; j_gene: TRBJ1-1; v_gene: TRBV2
CDR3aa: CASSLSPADEQFF; j_gene: TRBJ2-1; v_gene: TRBV5-6
CDR3aa: CSVEDGGSGANVLTF; j_gene: TRBJ2-6; v_gene: TRBV29-1
CDR3aa: CSVTGGGTEAFF; j_gene: TRBJ1-1; v_gene: TRBV29-1
CDR3aa: CASSLAGSRNIQYF; j_gene: TRBJ2-4; v_gene: TRBV7-2
CDR3aa: CASSLIIPPYEQYF; j_gene: TRBJ2-7; v_gene: TRBV7-9
CDR3aa: CASSLTPSGLPDTQYF; j_gene: TRBJ2-3; v_gene: TRBV5-1
CDR3aa: CASSQQASGELFF; j_gene: TRBJ2-2; v_gene: TRBV14
CDR3aa: CASSGWQGWTPLHF; j_gene: TRBJ1-6; v_gene: TRBV5-6
CDR3aa: CSARQVNTEAFF; j_gene: TRBJ1-1; v_gene: TRBV20-1